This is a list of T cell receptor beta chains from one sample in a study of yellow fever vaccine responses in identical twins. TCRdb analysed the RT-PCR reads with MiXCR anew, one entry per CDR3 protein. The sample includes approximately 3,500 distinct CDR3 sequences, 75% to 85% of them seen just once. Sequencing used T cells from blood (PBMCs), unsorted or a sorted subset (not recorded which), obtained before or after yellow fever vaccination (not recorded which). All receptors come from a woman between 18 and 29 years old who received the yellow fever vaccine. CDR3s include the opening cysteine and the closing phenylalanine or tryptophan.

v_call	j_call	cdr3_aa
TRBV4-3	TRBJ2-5	CASSQVKETQYF
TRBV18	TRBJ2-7	CASSPLGQGASEQYF
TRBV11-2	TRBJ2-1	CASSLEASGTYNEQFF
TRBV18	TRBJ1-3	CASSLNEFGNTIYF
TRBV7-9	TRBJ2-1	CASSPVSTSYNEQFF
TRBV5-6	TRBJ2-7	CASSLVAGTGVSYEQYF
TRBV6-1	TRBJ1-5	CASSTGTGPLSNQPQHF
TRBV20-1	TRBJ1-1	CSASTAMNTEAFF
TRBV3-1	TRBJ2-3	CASSEDSSFSTDTQYF
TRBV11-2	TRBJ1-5	CASSPVWRDNQPQHF
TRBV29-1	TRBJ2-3	CSVPDTNTDTQYF
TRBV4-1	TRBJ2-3	CASSQLRTGLDTQYF
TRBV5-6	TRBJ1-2	CASSSSGTAANNYGYTF
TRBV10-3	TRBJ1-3	CAISEWTGASGNTIYF
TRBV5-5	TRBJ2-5	CASSATETQYF
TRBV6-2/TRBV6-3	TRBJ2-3	CASSWRTSTDTQYF
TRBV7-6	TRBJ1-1	CASSLKVNTEAFF
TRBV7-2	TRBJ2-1	CASSLAAGSGTSRSYNEQFF
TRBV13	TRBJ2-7	CASSTRTGRHEQYF
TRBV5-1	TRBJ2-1	CASSSGQGEDEQFF
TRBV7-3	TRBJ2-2	CASTGGNTGELFF
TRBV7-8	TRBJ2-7	CASSTNNEQYF
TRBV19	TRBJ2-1	CASSTAGLLVRYNEQFF
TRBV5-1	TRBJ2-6	CASSLTDREPSGANVLTF
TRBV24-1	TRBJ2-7	CATSGSGSPPHEQYF
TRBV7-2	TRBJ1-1	CASSHGTVNTEAFF
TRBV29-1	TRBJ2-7	CSVVEGTYEQYF
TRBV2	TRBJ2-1	CASSGGQIAPGEQFF
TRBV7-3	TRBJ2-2	CASSLWEVASPGELFF
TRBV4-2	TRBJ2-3	CASSQDLRGDTQYF
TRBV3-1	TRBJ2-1	CASGLAGGWNEQFF
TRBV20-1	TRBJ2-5	CSAIRGKETQYF
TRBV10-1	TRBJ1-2	CASSLTGTYGYTF
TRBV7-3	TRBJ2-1	CASSSAAYNEQFF
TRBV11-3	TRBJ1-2	CASSLSGQGNYGYTF
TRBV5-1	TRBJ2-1	CASGQGGSYNEQFF
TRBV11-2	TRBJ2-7	CASSPGNSYEQYF
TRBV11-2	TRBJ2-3	CASSLRDTLSTDTQYF
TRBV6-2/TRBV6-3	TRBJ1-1	CASSYSRRPEAFF
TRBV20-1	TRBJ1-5	CSARDRRNSNQPQHF
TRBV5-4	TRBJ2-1	CASSLSGSSYNEQFF
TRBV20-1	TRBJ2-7	CSARVAGQGAYEQYF
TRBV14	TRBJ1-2	CASSQGYGYTF
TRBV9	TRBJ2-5	CASSPTLGPAGQETQYF